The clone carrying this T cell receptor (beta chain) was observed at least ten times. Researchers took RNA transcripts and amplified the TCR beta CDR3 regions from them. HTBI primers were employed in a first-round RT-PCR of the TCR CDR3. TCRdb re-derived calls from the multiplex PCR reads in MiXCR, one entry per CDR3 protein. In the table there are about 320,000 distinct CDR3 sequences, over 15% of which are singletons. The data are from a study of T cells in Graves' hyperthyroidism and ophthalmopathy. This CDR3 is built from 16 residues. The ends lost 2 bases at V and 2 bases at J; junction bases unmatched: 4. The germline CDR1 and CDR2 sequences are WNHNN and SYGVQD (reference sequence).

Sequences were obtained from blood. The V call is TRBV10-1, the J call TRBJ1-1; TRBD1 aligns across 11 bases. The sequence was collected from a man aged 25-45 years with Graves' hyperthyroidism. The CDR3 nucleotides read TGCGCCAGCAGTGAGAAGGGACAGGGGGTAAACACTGAAGCTTTCTTT. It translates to CASSEKGQGVNTEAFF.